This TCR beta chain was identified in a study of T cells expressing NK-cell markers. 5'RACE template switching built TCR beta cDNA with unique molecular identifiers. From the 5' RACE reads, TCRdb lists one entry per CDR3 protein and no DNA. This sample's clone table lists a few hundred thousand distinct CDR3 sequences. The germline CDR1 and CDR2 sequences are KGHDR and SFDVKD. The CDR3 consists of 11 residues. The chain combines TRBV24-1 with TRBJ2-1; TCRdb indicates TRBD1, and absent DNA this call remains unverified. The sample taken for sequencing was blood T cells: a sorted CD56 or NKG2C T cell subset, CD4+ or CD8+ T cells, or bulk PBMC T cells (not recorded which). This receptor was identified in a man between 18 and 35 years old in good health. The CDR3 protein is CATGRHNEQFF.